Sequencing of this T cell receptor beta chain was carried out in a study of blood T cell repertoires in COVID-19 (TCRdb year 2020). About the investigation overall: The collaborator samples originated in the United States, Italy and Spain and spanned the acute and convalescent phases of COVID-19. A de-identified subject ID, COVID-19 status, age in years and sex were almost always included in the sample metadata. The prospective study material was composed of cDNA or gDNA derived from T cells, B-cell-depleted T cells, or PBMCs. Where HLA class I and class II types were available, the types were taken from metadata supplied by the sample provider, not from assay-based typing. The repertoires were made available in a free public database intended to serve as a resource for research on the immune response to SARS-CoV-2. Subjects who had been exposed to COVID-19, were actively infected with it, or had recovered from it provided the deeply sampled blood TCRbeta repertoires that made up the dataset. Samples came from the ongoing ImmuneRACE study (first 160 participants) plus 1,254 subjects from 6 global collaborators. Results and caveats for the whole study, not just this receptor: Clinical and demographic metadata were provided uncurated, with the amount varying by source and participant.

CDR1 MNHEY and CDR2 SMNVEV were looked up in the germline V gene (reference sequence). Measured from the cysteine to the phenylalanine, the CDR3 is 15 residues long. Left in the record is the CDR3 DNA by itself, 45 bases read in frame from the first base. V is cut back by 5 bases and J by 3 bases, with 5 bases in the junction unmatched. Each collaborating institution followed its own protocols to collect whole blood in K2EDTA tubes. For TCRbeta analysis, collaborators shipped samples as frozen whole blood, isolated PBMCs, or DNA extracted from either of those sample types. The immunoSEQ Assay, a bias-controlled multiplex PCR, was used to amplify TCRbeta CDR3 regions from genomic DNA. Per the source publication's procedure: The number of nucleated cells in each sample was estimated from the amplification of reference gene primers within the assay. To quantify the absolute abundance of each unique TCRbeta CDR3 rearrangement, sequence reads were collapsed and filtered. For each sample, productive Simpson clonality was calculated as the square root of Simpson's diversity index across productive rearrangements. TCRdb took over this immuneACCESS table, retaining in-frame rearrangements with V and J assigned. Such tables are incomplete; in checked studies, under half of the missing clones stem from an unresolved V gene, and the remainder is unexplained. The V and J calls and the clone size are those of that table, but D and trimming were determined from the DNA. Recorded for this sample are approximately 120,000 clones; 75% to 85% of them occurred a single time. The top ten clonotypes cover around 4% of the sample.

About this clone: Which antigen it targets is not known. No base-level quality is on record; no much larger clone is a single base apart.

The TCR sequence derives from a woman aged 50 to 65 with acute or convalescent COVID-19. The receptor chain draws on TRBV27 and TRBJ2-2, with 8 middle bases fitting TRBD2. The specimen was peripheral blood. The CDR3 sequence is CASSVSGRDTGELFF. DNA sequence: TGTGCCAGCAGTGTGAGCGGGAGAGACACCGGGGAGCTGTTTTTT.